This is a list of T cell receptor beta chains from one sample in a study of blood T cell repertoires in COVID-19. The table came from immunoSEQ multiplex PCR; TCRdb's copy has only in-frame clones and leaves some out. The table has roughly 100,000 clones, more than 75% seen once. The sequencing sample was made of peripheral blood. The receptors shown here come from a man aged 55 to 70 with active or convalescent COVID-19. The CDR3 runs from the conserved cysteine through the conserved F or W. D genes are given only for firm matches. Clone size, where shown, is once, few, many, or a class for clones that have expanded.

>TRBJ2-2|TRBD2|.|TRBV24-1
CATSDSSGVNTGELFF
TGTGCCACCAGTGACTCTAGCGGGGTCAACACCGGGGAGCTGTTTTTT
>TRBJ1-2|.|.|TRBV19
CASSIFDSYGYTF
TGTGCCAGTAGTATCTTCGACAGCTATGGCTACACCTTC
>TRBJ2-5|.|.|TRBV18
CASSPTITVQETQYF
TGTGCCAGCTCACCAACAATAACAGTGCAAGAGACCCAGTACTTC
>TRBJ1-2|.|.|TRBV11-2
CASSLAGGGYTF
TGTGCCAGCAGCTTAGCCGGGGGTGGCTACACCTTC
>TRBJ2-3|.|few|TRBV5-1
CASSQTDTQYF
TGCGCCAGCAGCCAGACAGATACGCAGTATTTT
>TRBJ2-5|.|few|TRBV5-1
CASSSTGQSAGTQYF
TGCGCCAGCAGCTCGACGGGACAGTCGGCGGGAACCCAGTACTTC
>TRBJ2-2|.|few|TRBV9
CASSVGAGGTGELFF
TGTGCCAGCAGCGTAGGGGCGGGTGGCACCGGGGAGCTGTTTTTT
>TRBJ1-1|TRBD1|.|TRBV7-9
CASSLAWQGATEAFF
TGTGCCAGCAGCTTAGCGTGGCAGGGGGCCACTGAAGCTTTCTTT
>TRBJ2-7|.|.|TRBV10-3
CAISLDLNSYEQYF
TGTGCCATCAGCCTTGACTTAAACTCCTACGAGCAGTACTTC
>TRBJ1-5|TRBD1|.|TRBV18
CASSPSGTVYSNQPQHF
TGTGCCAGCTCACCATCCGGGACAGTTTATAGCAATCAGCCCCAGCATTTT
>TRBJ1-2|.|.|TRBV7-2
CASSPTGWAGYTF
TGTGCCAGCAGCCCTACCGGATGGGCTGGCTACACCTTC
>TRBJ1-1|.|.|TRBV15
CATSRDLERGSTDTEAFF
TGTGCCACCAGCAGAGATCTCGAGAGGGGGTCAACCGACACTGAAGCTTTCTTT
>TRBJ1-2|TRBD1|.|TRBV7-2
CASSSVVTGVSYGYTF
TGTGCCAGCAGCTCCGTCGTCACAGGGGTCAGCTATGGCTACACCTTC
>TRBJ2-5|TRBD2|.|TRBV24-1
CATSDFASGSQETQYF
TGTGCCACCAGTGATTTCGCTAGCGGGAGCCAAGAGACCCAGTACTTC
>TRBJ2-2|TRBD2|.|TRBV27
CASSWGLALIRNTGELFF
TGTGCCAGCAGTTGGGGACTAGCTCTAATAAGGAACACCGGGGAGCTGTTTTTT
>TRBJ2-2|.|.|TRBV2
CASRGTSNTGELFF
TGTGCCAGCAGGGGTACTAGCAACACCGGGGAGCTGTTTTTT
>TRBJ2-3|TRBD2|.|TRBV2
CASCMGGPRDTQYF
TGTGCCAGCTGTATGGGAGGGCCTAGAGATACGCAGTATTTT
>TRBJ2-1|TRBD2|.|TRBV11-3
CASSLGAGEYNEQFF
TGTGCCAGCAGCCTAGGGGCGGGAGAATACAATGAGCAGTTCTTC
>TRBJ2-1|TRBD2|once|TRBV6-5
CASRSTSGSYNEQFF
TGTGCCAGCAGGAGTACTAGCGGATCCTACAATGAGCAGTTCTTC
>TRBJ2-5|TRBD1|few|TRBV30
CAWSAQGAPQETQYF
TGTGCCTGGAGCGCACAGGGGGCCCCCCAAGAGACCCAGTACTTC
>TRBJ1-5|.|.|TRBV18
CASSPPEGSNQPQHF
TGTGCCAGCTCACCACCGGAGGGGAGCAATCAGCCCCAGCATTTT
>TRBJ2-4|.|.|TRBV2
CASISGLAKNIQYF
TGTGCCAGCATATCAGGGCTGGCCAAAAACATTCAGTACTTC
>TRBJ2-6|TRBD1|.|TRBV28
CASSFGTGLSGANVLTF
TGTGCCAGCAGTTTCGGGACAGGGCTATCTGGGGCCAACGTCCTGACTTTC
>TRBJ1-5|.|.|TRBV19
CASKLTGEVYQPQHF
TGTGCCAGTAAACTTACAGGCGAAGTGTATCAGCCCCAGCATTTT
>TRBJ1-2|TRBD1|few|TRBV4-1
CASSQEPRTGNYGYTF
TGCGCCAGCAGCCAAGAACCCAGGACAGGGAACTATGGCTACACCTTC
>TRBJ2-5|TRBD2|.|TRBV5-1
CASSHTSGSFPETQYF
TGCGCCAGCAGCCATACTAGCGGGAGTTTTCCGGAGACCCAGTACTTC
>TRBJ2-5|.|once|TRBV7-2
CASSFGLQETQYF
TGTGCCAGCAGCTTCGGTCTCCAAGAGACCCAGTACTTC
>TRBJ1-6|.|.|TRBV30
CAWSVGQKTNSPLHF
TGTGCCTGGAGTGTAGGACAGAAAACTAATTCACCCCTCCACTTT
>TRBJ2-1|TRBD2|.|TRBV7-2
CASSSLAGGRNEQFF
TGTGCCAGCAGCTCACTAGCGGGAGGGAGGAATGAGCAGTTCTTC
>TRBJ1-2|.|.|TRBV19
CASRGGIGGYGYTF
TGTGCCAGTAGAGGAGGGATAGGCGGCTATGGCTACACCTTC
>TRBJ1-1|.|.|TRBV28
CASSISGALGAFF
TGTGCCAGCAGTATCTCAGGGGCCCTGGGGGCTTTCTTT
>TRBJ1-1|.|.|TRBV24-1
CATSGPDREAFF
TGTGCCACCAGTGGCCCGGACAGAGAAGCTTTCTTT
>TRBJ2-1|.|.|TRBV7-8
CASSPALGRTYNEQFF
TGTGCCAGCAGCCCGGCCCTAGGGAGGACCTACAATGAGCAGTTCTTC
>TRBJ2-5|TRBD2|.|TRBV6-2/TRBV6-3
CASSQPGLAGKETQYF
TGTGCCAGCAGTCAGCCCGGACTAGCGGGAAAAGAGACCCAGTACTTC
>TRBJ2-3|TRBD2|.|TRBV5-1
CASSLVSGRETDTQYF
TGCGCCAGCAGCTTGGTTAGCGGGAGGGAAACAGATACGCAGTATTTT
>TRBJ1-1|TRBD1|.|TRBV7-7
CASSRDRGPLTEAFF
TGTGCCAGCAGCCGGGACAGGGGGCCGTTGACTGAAGCTTTCTTT
>TRBJ1-1|.|.|TRBV5-4
CASSLGGGGRETEAFF
TGTGCCAGCAGCCTGGGGGGCGGTGGTAGAGAGACTGAAGCTTTCTTT
>TRBJ2-7|.|.|TRBV7-2
CASSLTGMWEQYF
TGTGCCAGCAGCTTAACAGGGATGTGGGAGCAGTACTTC
>TRBJ1-1|.|few|TRBV11-3
CASSRSRNTEAFF
TGTGCCAGCAGCCGAAGCCGGAACACTGAAGCTTTCTTT
>TRBJ2-3|.|.|TRBV13
CASSPNRADTQYF
TGTGCCAGCAGCCCCAACAGGGCAGATACGCAGTATTTT
>TRBJ1-2|TRBD1|.|TRBV6-5
CASSTTGYGHGYTF
TGTGCCAGCAGTACGACAGGGTACGGTCATGGCTACACCTTC
>TRBJ1-6|.|.|TRBV30
CAWSSSVRGSPLHF
TGTGCCTGGAGTTCGTCAGTTCGGGGTTCACCCCTCCACTTT
>TRBJ1-5|.|.|TRBV7-8
CASSLGGYSNQPQHF
TGTGCCAGCAGCCTAGGAGGTTATAGCAATCAGCCCCAGCATTTT
>TRBJ2-1|.|.|TRBV4-2
CASSQDGRRYQADEQFF
TGTGCCAGCAGCCAAGACGGGAGAAGATATCAGGCGGATGAGCAGTTCTTC
>TRBJ2-7|TRBD2|.|TRBV30
CAWSVLAGIEQYF
TGTGCCTGGAGTGTCCTAGCGGGCATTGAGCAGTACTTC